The next 9 T cell receptor beta chains were all read from a single sample in a study of Ad26.COV2.S vaccination and SARS-CoV-2 variants. Treatment noted: 15 to 20 received Ad26.COV2.S at low or high dose, single or two shots; about 5 received placebo; per-sample allocation not given. Specimens were obtained on day 63 following the first vaccine or placebo injection. The repertoire was sequenced with immunoSEQ multiplex PCR; TCRdb's copy has only in-frame clones and lacks some. Found here are 350,000 to 500,000 clones, approximately 89% of them singletons; the top ten hold 2.5% to 3%. Sequences were derived from peripheral blood, sampled in a trial of Ad26.COV2.S vaccine versus placebo. These receptors all come from a person aged 18-65 years who received the Ad26.COV2.S COVID-19 vaccine or a placebo.

The chain employs TRBV19 and TRBJ1-1; D unresolved. This CDR3 contains 13 residues. Trimming shortened V by 9 bases and J by 2 bases, and 13 bases separated the two germline ends. The germline V gene has CDR1 LNHDA and CDR2 SQIVND (reference sequence). CDR3 coding DNA: TGTGCCAGCAACCGCTTGGGAAACACTGAAGCTTTCTTT. Protein sequence: CASNRLGNTEAFF.

This chain uses TRBV5-1 with TRBJ2-4, with D perhaps matching TRBD1 (6 bases). The CDR3 has 14 amino acids. V was clipped by 2 bases and J by 1 base, with 7 bases between them. The germline V gene has CDR1 SGHRS and CDR2 YFSETQ. This chain's CDR3 is CASSLGQAKNIQYF. CDR3 DNA: TGCGCCAGCAGCTTAGGACAGGCCAAAAACATTCAGTACTTC.

This clone was seen a few times. This chain connects TRBV21-1 to TRBJ1-2. TRBV21-1 is classified as a pseudogene. The CDR3 totals 14 residues. CDR3 DNA: TGTGCCAGCAGCAAATCGAAGCATGGCTATGGCTACACCTTC. Protein: CASSKSKHGYGYTF.

With regard to this clone: This specimen includes other DNA sequences encoding the same CDR3. The V and J genes are TRBV5-1 and TRBJ2-6, with D unresolved. V lost 4 bases and J 0 bases, leaving 5 bases between the germline ends. The CDR3 runs to 14 residues. Germline CDR1 SGHRS, CDR2 YFSETQ. The CDR3 DNA reads as TGCGCCAGCAGCCCGTCCTCTGGGGCCAACGTCCTGACTTTC. Protein product: CASSPSSGANVLTF.

The chain joins TRBV9 to TRBJ2-2; D perhaps matches TRBD2 (5 bases). This CDR3 region has 16 residues. Trimming took off 4 bases at V and 3 bases at J, with 16 bases between the two ends. The germline V gene encodes CDR1 SGDLS and CDR2 YYNGEE. CDR3 sequence reads: CASSPGWLDDTGELFF. The CDR3 DNA is TGTGCCAGCAGCCCGGGGTGGCTGGACGACACCGGGGAGCTGTTTTTT.

This clone was recorded once. This rearrangement joins TRBV19 to TRBJ1-4; 9 nucleotides align to TRBD1. Germline V CDR1 and CDR2: LNHDA, SQIVND (reference sequence). CDR3 length: 14 amino acids. Unmatched junction bases numbered 9, after V lost 7 bases and J lost 9 bases. In DNA form, the CDR3 reads TGTGCCAGTAAAGAGGGACAGGGTTACCAAAAACTGTTTTTT. Its translation: CASKEGQGYQKLFF.

As for this clone: Within the sample, other DNA sequences also encode this same CDR3. For the CDR3, the DNA is TGTGCCAGCAGCTTAGAAAGCACAGATACGCAGTATTTT. Translated, it gives CASSLESTDTQYF. The gene calls are TRBV7-2 and TRBJ2-3; the D is unclear. The CDR3 length is 13 residues. V gave up 1 base and J gave up 0 bases, with 2 bases separating them. Per the germline V gene, CDR1 is SGHTA and CDR2 is FQGNSA.

The rearrangement uses TRBV6-2 or TRBV6-3 and TRBJ1-3; D perhaps matches TRBD1 (5 bases). CDR3 length: 14 amino acids. The germline V gene encodes CDR1 MNHEY and CDR2 SVGEGT. With 6 bases removed from V and 1 base from J, the gap between germline ends came to 10 bases. DNA for the CDR3: TGTGCCAGCAGCCTCCGGGGGTCTGGAAACACCATATATTTT. Protein sequence: CASSLRGSGNTIYF.

The CDR3 nucleotides are TGTGCCAGCAGCCAAGATGTGGGGACCTTAGTTGGCTACACCTTC. It encodes CASSQDVGTLVGYTF. The chain joins TRBV14 to TRBJ1-2; D perhaps matches TRBD1 (5 bases). The CDR3 length is 15 residues. CDR1 SGHDN and CDR2 FVKESK come from the germline V gene. V lost 0 bases to trimming and J lost 7 bases, with 15 bases between them.